The T cell receptor beta chain under discussion was sequenced for a study of blood T cell repertoires in COVID-19 (TCRdb year 2020). Notes on the research overall: Collaborator samples came from the United States, Italy and Spain and covered acute and convalescent phases of COVID-19. The prospective study material was composed of cDNA or gDNA derived from T cells, B-cell-depleted T cells, or PBMCs. Subjects who had been exposed to COVID-19, were actively infected with it, or had recovered from it provided the deeply sampled blood TCRbeta repertoires that made up the dataset. The repertoires were made available in a free public database intended to serve as a resource for research on the immune response to SARS-CoV-2. The samples were drawn from two sources: the first 160 participants of the ongoing ImmuneRACE study, and 950 to 1,500 subjects contributed by 6 global collaborators. Nearly every sample came with metadata listing a de-identified subject ID, COVID-19 status, age in years and sex. Where available, HLA class I and class II types were taken from metadata supplied by the sample provider and were not determined by assay-based typing.

Reading the germline V gene gives CDR1 MDHEN and CDR2 SYDVKM. The CDR3 measures 12 amino acids from cysteine to phenylalanine. Solely the CDR3 DNA is kept, with 36 bases framed from the first base. V loses 5 bases of germline sequence and J loses 12 bases, and the interval between the two ends is 16 bases. TCRbeta CDR3 regions were amplified from genomic DNA by means of the immunoSEQ Assay, a bias-controlled multiplex PCR. As for how the authors treated the data: Nucleated cell counts per sample were estimated from amplification of reference gene primers within the assay. Sequence reads were collapsed and filtered to measure the absolute abundance of every unique TCRbeta CDR3 rearrangement. For each sample, productive Simpson clonality was calculated as the square root of Simpson's diversity index across productive rearrangements. The table was pulled from immuneACCESS by TCRdb, which kept in-frame rearrangements only. Such tables lose some clones; where checked, under half of the loss comes from unresolved V genes, and the rest has no known cause. Clone size and the V and J calls come from that table; the DNA yielded D and trimming. Across this sample there are tens of thousands of clones, with more than 75% seen only once. The top ten constitute around 27% of the sample.

Collaborating institutions collected whole blood in K2EDTA tubes following their own protocols. For TCRbeta analysis, collaborators shipped samples in one of three forms: frozen whole blood, isolated PBMCs, or DNA extracted from either of those sample types. At least ten counts were recorded for this clone. Its antigen is not yet known. Within one base of it there is no much larger clone, and no base qualities were kept. What the work shows at the level of the full study, not this receptor alone: The amount of clinical and demographic metadata varied by source and participant and was provided uncurated.

The material sequenced was peripheral blood. The rearranged segments are TRBV28 and TRBJ1-2; no confident D gene assignment can be made. This TCR derives from a woman aged 80 or older with active or convalescent COVID-19. The DNA sequence is TGTGCCAGCAGTCGGCGGGTGGGTGATGACACCTTC. This yields the protein CASSRRVGDDTF.